This TCR beta chain emerged from a study of CD8+ T cells in alopecia areata. Study context: Tofacitinib administration to treated patients was oral, at 5 to 10 mg twice daily. The percentage of affected scalp area served as the score of severity for treated patients.

Regarding the study as a whole: Any link of baseline CD8+ expansion to response, resting on one nonresponder, remains uncertain.

cDNA serving as the sequencing template came from extracted, reverse transcribed RNA. The repertoire was sequenced with immunoSEQ multiplex PCR; TCRdb's copy has only in-frame clones and lacks some. The sample lists roughly 210,000 clones, around two fifths seen once, with over 2.5% in the top ten. Treatment meaning: oral pan-JAK inhibitor, 5-10 mg twice daily. This clone occurred many times. Its target is unknown. The CDR3 totals 13 residues. The ends were cut back, 0 bases at V and 10 bases at J, with 10 bases in the middle. Per germline, CDR1 SEHNR and CDR2 FQNEAQ (reference sequence). The chain employs TRBV7-9 and TRBJ2-4; D not resolved. The source of this sequence is a human donor with alopecia areata. The sample consisted of CD4+ T cells sorted from blood, taken between weeks 36 and 40, from a patient treated with tofacitinib. CDR3 DNA: TGTGCCAGCAGCTTAGCTCAGCCTAGGATTCAGTACTTC. Translating gives CASSLAQPRIQYF.